The next 13 T cell receptor beta chains were all read from a single sample in a study of T cell responses to AZD1222 COVID-19 vaccine. TCRdb's table, derived via immunoSEQ multiplex PCR, lists solely in-frame clones and lacks some. The table shows 100,000 to 150,000 clones, with roughly nine tenths occurring only once. This material consisted of peripheral blood, taken on day 0 of AZD1222 vaccination. These receptors were taken from an adult in good health.

V and J are TRBV5-6 and TRBJ2-3, with 7 bases lining up with TRBD2. Germline V lookup: CDR1 SGHDT, CDR2 YYEEEE. The J segment lost 2 bases and the V segment lost 4 bases, leaving 4 bases of the junction unmatched. The CDR3 is 14 amino acids. CDR3 amino acids: CASSPGTITDTQYF. DNA for the CDR3: TGTGCCAGCAGCCCCGGGACTATCACAGATACGCAGTATTTT.

This chain links TRBV28 with TRBJ1-5; D unresolved. Per the germline V gene, CDR1 is MDHEN and CDR2 is SYDVKM. The CDR3 is made up of 15 amino acids. The ends were cut back, 10 bases at V and 0 bases at J, with 16 bases in the middle. CDR3 nucleotide sequence: TGTGCCACCAAATCAGTGGATTATAGCAATCAGCCCCAGCATTTT. Encoded protein: CATKSVDYSNQPQHF.

DNA for the CDR3: TGTGCCAGCAGGTCGGGACTCTCTAGCACAGATACGCAGTATTTT. This encodes CASRSGLSSTDTQYF. The gene calls are TRBV7-2 and TRBJ2-3; a possible D gene is TRBD2 (6 bases). The CDR3 sequence is 15 residues long. Germline V gives CDR1 SGHTA, CDR2 FQGNSA. V was cut by 6 bases and J by 0 bases, with 13 bases left in between.

A single count supports this clone. This chain uses TRBV19 with TRBJ1-6; a weak D match, TRBD1 (5 bases). The V end was cut by 7 bases, the J end by 7 bases, with 14 bases between. The CDR3 sequence is 14 residues long. The V gene's germline CDR1 is LNHDA and CDR2 SQIVND (reference sequence). CDR3 loop: CASNQGVGNSPLHF. The CDR3 DNA reads as TGTGCCAGTAACCAGGGAGTAGGGAATTCACCCCTCCACTTT.

The J gene is TRBJ2-1, the V gene TRBV7-9; 9 bases match TRBD1. This CDR3 is built from 16 residues. The germline gives CDR1 SEHNR, CDR2 FQNEAQ (reference sequence). J was trimmed by 2 bases and V by 4 bases; bases with no gene match: 6. The CDR3 spells CASSYLGQGTYNEQFF. Written as DNA, the CDR3 is TGTGCCAGCAGCTACCTGGGACAGGGAACCTACAATGAGCAGTTCTTC. The whole variable domain, filled in from reference TRBV7-9 and TRBJ2-1, reads DTGVSQNPRHKITKRGQNVTFRCDPISEHNRLYWYRQTLGQGPEFLTYFQNEAQLEKSRLLSDRFSAERPKGSFSTLEIQRTEQGDSAMYLCASSYLGQGTYNEQFFGPGTRLTVL.

This clone was picked up one time. The rearrangement joins TRBV6-2 or TRBV6-3 to TRBJ2-2; D is perhaps TRBD1 (5 bases). The CDR3 runs 16 residues. V dropped 0 bases and J dropped 2 bases, with 10 bases sitting between them. Germline V CDR1 and CDR2: MNHEY, SVGEGT. The CDR3 here is CASSYSSDRNTGELFF. The CDR3 coding sequence is TGTGCCAGCAGTTACTCGAGCGACAGAAACACCGGGGAGCTGTTTTTT.

The rearrangement uses TRBV24-1 and TRBJ2-5; D gene unclear. CDR3 size: 13 residues. The germline V gene encodes CDR1 KGHDR and CDR2 SFDVKD. Trimming shortened V by 9 bases and J by 1 base, and 11 bases separated the two germline ends. This chain's CDR3 is CATWLAFQETQYF. The DNA for the CDR3 is TGTGCCACCTGGTTAGCCTTCCAAGAGACCCAGTACTTC.

This chain joins TRBV6-2 or TRBV6-3 and TRBJ2-7; D perhaps matches TRBD2 (6 bases). Trimming removed 3 bases from V and 6 bases from J, with 15 bases in between. The CDR3 covers 14 residues. Germline V gives CDR1 MNHEY, CDR2 SVGEGT. Here the CDR3 reads CASSYVSVGGEQYF. CDR3 DNA sequence: TGTGCCAGCAGTTATGTGAGCGTCGGGGGCGAGCAGTACTTC.

The chain employs TRBV9 and TRBJ2-7, with D perhaps TRBD1 or TRBD2 (6 bases each). CDR3 length equals 14 residues. The V and J ends lost 0 bases and 7 bases respectively, with 14 bases between them. Germline CDR1 is SGDLS and CDR2 is YYNGEE. Here the CDR3 reads CASSVDGGHREQYF. In DNA form, the CDR3 reads TGTGCCAGCAGCGTAGACGGGGGACACCGGGAGCAGTACTTC.

The gene calls are TRBV12-3 or TRBV12-4 and TRBJ1-5; D is perhaps TRBD1 (5 bases). Trimming took 7 bases from V and 7 from J, leaving 14 bases between them. The length of the CDR3 is 13 residues. In DNA, the CDR3 is TGTGCCAGCAATCAGGGTTATGGGCAGCCCCAGCATTTT. Protein: CASNQGYGQPQHF.

The chain has TRBV12-3 or TRBV12-4 and TRBJ2-5; 9 nucleotides align to TRBD1. CDR3 length: 13 residues. V shed 5 bases and J 7 bases; nucleotides not matched to a gene: 5. CDR3 nucleotide sequence: TGTGCCAGCAGTGGGACAGGGTCAGTGACCCAGTACTTC. Its protein product is CASSGTGSVTQYF.

J is TRBJ1-5 and V is TRBV5-6, with a possible D match to TRBD1 (5 bases). Germline lookup yields CDR1 SGHDT and CDR2 YYEEEE. V was pared by 1 base and J by 5 bases, with 13 bases between. This CDR3 region has 15 residues. The CDR3 sequence is CASSLWQGGDQPQHF. DNA of the CDR3: TGTGCCAGCAGCTTGTGGCAGGGAGGCGATCAGCCCCAGCATTTT.

The count of this clone is one. The gene calls are TRBV7-2 and TRBJ1-6; the D is unclear. Trimming took 4 bases from V and 7 from J, leaving 11 bases between them. The CDR3 is 14 residues long. Germline CDR1 SGHTA, CDR2 FQGNSA. The CDR3 sequence is CASSYGSNNSPLHF. DNA of the CDR3: TGTGCCAGCAGCTATGGATCTAACAATTCACCCCTCCACTTT.